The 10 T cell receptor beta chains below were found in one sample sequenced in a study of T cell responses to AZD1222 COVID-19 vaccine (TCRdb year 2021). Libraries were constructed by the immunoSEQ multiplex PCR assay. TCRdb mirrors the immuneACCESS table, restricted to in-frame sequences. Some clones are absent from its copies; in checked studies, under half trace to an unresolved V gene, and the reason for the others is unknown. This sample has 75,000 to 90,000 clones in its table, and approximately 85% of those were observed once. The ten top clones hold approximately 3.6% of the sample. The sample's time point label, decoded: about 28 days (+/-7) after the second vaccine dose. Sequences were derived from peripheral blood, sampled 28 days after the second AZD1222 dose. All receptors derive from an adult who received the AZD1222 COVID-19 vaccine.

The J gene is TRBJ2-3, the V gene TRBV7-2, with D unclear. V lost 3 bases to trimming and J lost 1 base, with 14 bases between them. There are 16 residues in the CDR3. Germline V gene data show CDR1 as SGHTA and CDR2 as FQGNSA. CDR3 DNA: TGTGCCAGCAGCTTGAGAGGTTCCGCCCGCACAGATACGCAGTATTTT. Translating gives CASSLRGSARTDTQYF.

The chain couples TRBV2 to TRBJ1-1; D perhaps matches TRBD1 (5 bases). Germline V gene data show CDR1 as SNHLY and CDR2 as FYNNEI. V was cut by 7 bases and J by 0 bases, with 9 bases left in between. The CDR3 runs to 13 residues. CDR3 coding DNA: TGTGCCAGCAATAGGGACCTGAACACTGAAGCTTTCTTT. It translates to CASNRDLNTEAFF.

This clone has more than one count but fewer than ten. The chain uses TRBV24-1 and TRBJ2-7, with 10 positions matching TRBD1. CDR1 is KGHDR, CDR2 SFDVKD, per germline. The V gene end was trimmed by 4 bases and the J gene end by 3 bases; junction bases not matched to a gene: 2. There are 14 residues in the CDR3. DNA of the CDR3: TGTGCCACCAGTGACGGGACAGGGGTCTACGAGCAGTACTTC. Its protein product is CATSDGTGVYEQYF.

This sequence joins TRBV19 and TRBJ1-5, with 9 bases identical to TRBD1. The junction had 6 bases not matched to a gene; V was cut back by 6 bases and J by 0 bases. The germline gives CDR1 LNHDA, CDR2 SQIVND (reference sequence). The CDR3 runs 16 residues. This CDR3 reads CASRGTGFYSNQPQHF. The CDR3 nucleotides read TGTGCCAGTAGAGGGACAGGGTTTTATAGCAATCAGCCCCAGCATTTT.

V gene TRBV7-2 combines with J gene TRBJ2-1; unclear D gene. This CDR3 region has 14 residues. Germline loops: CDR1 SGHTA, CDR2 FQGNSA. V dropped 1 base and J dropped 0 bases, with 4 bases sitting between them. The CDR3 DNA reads TGTGCCAGCAGCTTAGTGAGCTCCTACAATGAGCAGTTCTTC. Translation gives CASSLVSSYNEQFF.

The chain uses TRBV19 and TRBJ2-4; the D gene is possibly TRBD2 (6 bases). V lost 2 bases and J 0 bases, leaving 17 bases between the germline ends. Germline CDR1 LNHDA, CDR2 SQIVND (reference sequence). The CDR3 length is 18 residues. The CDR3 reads CASSIRDFGSIAKNIQYF. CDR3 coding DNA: TGTGCCAGTAGTATACGGGACTTTGGGTCAATAGCCAAAAACATTCAGTACTTC.

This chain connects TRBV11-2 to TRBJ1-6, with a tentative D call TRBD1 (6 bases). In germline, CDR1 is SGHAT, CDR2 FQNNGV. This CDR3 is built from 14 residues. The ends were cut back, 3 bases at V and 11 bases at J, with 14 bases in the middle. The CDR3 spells CASSLGHGTAPLHF. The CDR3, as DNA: TGTGCCAGCAGCTTGGGACACGGGACGGCACCCCTCCACTTT.

This CDR3 reads CSCVRTGSYEQYF. The CDR3 bases are TGCAGCTGCGTGAGGACCGGATCCTACGAGCAGTACTTC. J is TRBJ2-7 and V is TRBV29-1; D not resolved. Deletions cut 8 bases from V and 1 base from J, with 15 bases between. CDR1 SQVTM and CDR2 ANQGSEA come from the germline V gene. The CDR3 consists of 13 residues.

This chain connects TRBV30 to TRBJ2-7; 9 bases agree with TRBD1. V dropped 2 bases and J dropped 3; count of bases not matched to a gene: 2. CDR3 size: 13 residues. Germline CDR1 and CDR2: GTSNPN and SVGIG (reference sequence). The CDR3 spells CAWSRTGVYEQYF. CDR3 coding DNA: TGTGCCTGGAGTAGGACAGGGGTCTACGAGCAGTACTTC.

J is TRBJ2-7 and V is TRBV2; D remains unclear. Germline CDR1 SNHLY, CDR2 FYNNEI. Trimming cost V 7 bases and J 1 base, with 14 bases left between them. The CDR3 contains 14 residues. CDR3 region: CASKDGPKSYEQYF. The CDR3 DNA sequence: TGTGCCAGCAAGGACGGACCGAAATCCTACGAGCAGTACTTC.